The rows below give T cell receptor beta chains drawn from one sample of a study of CD8 T cells in ankylosing spondylitis. TCRdb recomputed calls from the 5' RACE reads with MiXCR, one row per CDR3 protein. The data show hundreds of thousands of distinct CDR3 sequences, about 20% seen once. The sequenced sample consisted of blood, either unsorted or a sorted T cell fraction (not recorded which). The receptors derive from a male donor with ankylosing spondylitis or in good health (not recorded which). Both conserved end residues are part of each CDR3. Each record gives: clone size, D gene, V gene, J gene, CDR3 DNA, CDR3 protein. D genes are given only for firm matches. Clone size is shown for a subset of rows, as once, few, many or a class of expanded clone.

size: NA; D: NA; V: TRBV5-5; J: TRBJ2-7; DNA: TGTGCCAGCAGCCTGCTAATTGGGGGTTCCTACGAGCAGTACTTC; CDR3: CASSLLIGGSYEQYF
size: NA; D: NA; V: TRBV20-1; J: TRBJ2-1; DNA: TGCATTCTTCGAACCCATTCGGCCAGCTCCTACAATGAGCAGTTCTTC; CDR3: CILRTHSASSYNEQFF
size: NA; D: NA; V: TRBV6-5; J: TRBJ2-5; DNA: TGTGCCAGCAGTTACTTCGACAGCGGGGAGACCCAGTACTTC; CDR3: CASSYFDSGETQYF
size: NA; D: NA; V: TRBV11-2; J: TRBJ2-5; DNA: TGTGCCAGCACCTCACCTTCTTACCAAGAGACCCAGTACTTC; CDR3: CASTSPSYQETQYF
size: NA; D: NA; V: TRBV9; J: TRBJ2-7; DNA: TGTGCCAGCAGCGTAGGGGGTCCGACATACGAGCAGTACTTC; CDR3: CASSVGGPTYEQYF
size: many; D: NA; V: TRBV15; J: TRBJ1-3; DNA: TGTGCCACCAGCAGGGCAAAAGTGGGCTCTGGAAACACCATATATTTT; CDR3: CATSRAKVGSGNTIYF
size: NA; D: TRBD2; V: TRBV20-1; J: TRBJ2-3; DNA: TGCAGTGCTAGCGACGAAGGACTAGCGGTCTTGGAGGCAGATACGCAGTATTTT; CDR3: CSASDEGLAVLEADTQYF
size: NA; D: NA; V: TRBV9; J: TRBJ2-5; DNA: TGTGCCAGCAGCGATGGGGCGGGGGCAGAGACCCAGTACTTC; CDR3: CASSDGAGAETQYF
size: NA; D: NA; V: TRBV6-2/TRBV6-3; J: TRBJ2-7; DNA: TGTGCCAGCACCACGTCGACAGACTACGAGCAGTACTTC; CDR3: CASTTSTDYEQYF
size: NA; D: TRBD1; V: TRBV5-1; J: TRBJ2-7; DNA: TGCGCCAGCAGCTCCGGACAGGGAGAAGGCTACGAGCAGTACTTC; CDR3: CASSSGQGEGYEQYF
size: NA; D: NA; V: TRBV6-1; J: TRBJ2-1; DNA: TGTGCCAGCGTACACCGGGGGACAGACCCAGGATCCTCCTACAATGAGCAGTTCTTC; CDR3: CASVHRGTDPGSSYNEQFF